The rows below give T cell receptor beta chains drawn from one sample of a study of CD8+CD57+ T cells in acquired aplastic anemia. TCRdb used MiXCR to reprocess the reads, holding one entry per CDR3 protein. Among about 98,000 distinct CDR3 sequences, roughly two thirds were seen once, and the ten largest hold roughly two thirds. Specimen: sorted CD4+, CD8+, or CD8+CD57+ T cells (not recorded which) from PBMCs. These receptors were obtained from a human donor with aplastic anemia. Both conserved end residues are part of each CDR3. A D gene is named only where the DNA matches it firmly.

D,V,length,CDR3
NA,TRBV19,14,CASCSRGSALGYTF
TRBD1,TRBV20-1,14,CSARGTGAGNTIYF
TRBD2,TRBV20-1,14,CSARGPGGGYEQYF
NA,TRBV5-1,15,CASSLEGRSNYEQYF
TRBD2,TRBV5-1,17,CASSPGTSGRYTGELFF
TRBD1,TRBV29-1,13,CSVYGQGSEKLFF
TRBD2,TRBV7-3,17,CASSTPELAGGLNEQYF
NA,TRBV11-1,15,CASSGGTSSYNEQFF
NA,TRBV20-1,13,CSARDGSMNEQYF
NA,TRBV7-8,13,CASSQTGQSEAFF
TRBD1,TRBV2,16,CASTGQGTVASAEAFF
NA,TRBV10-2,15,CASSESIGGGTEAFF
TRBD1,TRBV5-4,16,CASSLYEGTGSYEQYF
TRBD2,TRBV6-1,15,CASRGSGGATDTQYF
NA,TRBV10-3,14,CAISDTGTGNTIYF
TRBD2,TRBV20-1,15,CSGVSGTSGTYEQYF
NA,TRBV19,17,CASSIDGLRGNTGELFF
NA,TRBV20-1,11,CSASEAAEAFF
NA,TRBV20-1,12,CSASRGHETQYF
TRBD2,TRBV29-1,15,CSVAFPERGIETQYF
TRBD1,TRBV20-1,14,CSAKWGTGYNEQFF
NA,TRBV10-3,15,CAISEPSGATDTQYF
TRBD2,TRBV2,14,CASCYTGEGFEQYF
TRBD1,TRBV10-3,15,CAISARDRGPDEQYF
NA,TRBV10-3,14,CAIGESGAGTEAFF
NA,TRBV5-4,14,CASSLDSGGGEAFF
TRBD1,TRBV6-1,16,CASSERSGQGSDEQYF
NA,TRBV7-6,14,CASSLRASEETQYF
NA,TRBV7-9,15,CASSPAGHMNTEAFF
NA,TRBV20-1,15,CSARADRRFNYGYTF
NA,TRBV7-1,14,CASSGIGSNQPQHF
TRBD2,TRBV11-2,17,CASSLGTTINSYNEQFF
TRBD2,TRBV25-1,15,CASSPGLAGEYEQYF
NA,TRBV20-1,14,CSARDTDSDSPLHF
NA,TRBV29-1,13,CSVVQGSNQPQHF
NA,TRBV24-1,13,CATSARGSYEQYF
TRBD2,TRBV4-2,15,CASSQASGASYEQYF
NA,TRBV10-3,11,CAISAQETQYF
TRBD1,TRBV10-3,15,CAIRNSGQGIYEQYF
TRBD1,TRBV20-1,13,CSADRGPNLPLHF
NA,TRBV2,12,CASIGSITEAFF
NA,TRBV29-1,11,CSVDGLPEQFF
TRBD1,TRBV24-1,13,CATSEYRGHEQFF
NA,TRBV10-3,12,CASSFGGDEAFF
NA,TRBV11-2,17,CASSLRGAGAYYNEQFF
TRBD2,TRBV10-3,15,CAISGPSGSTDTQYF
TRBD2,TRBV20-1,15,CSALLLGRAGDEQFF
TRBD2,TRBV11-1,19,CASSATSGAGSLFSDEQFF